Listed below are T cell receptor beta chains from one sample, sequenced in a study of T cell responses to AZD1222 COVID-19 vaccine. Repertoires were generated with immunoSEQ multiplex PCR, while TCRdb's copy carries only in-frame clones and drops some. The sample shows about 120,000 clones, approximately 83% of them seen only once. This specimen consisted of peripheral blood, obtained on day 0 of AZD1222 vaccination. The source of these receptors is an adult in good health. Both conserved end residues are part of each CDR3. The order of the fields is D gene, V gene, J gene, clone size, CDR3 protein, CDR3 DNA. D genes are given only for firm matches. Some rows mark clone size as missing; the rest say once, few, many or name a class of expanded clone.

>-|TRBV28|TRBJ1-2|-
CASGGYGYTF
TGTGCCTCCGGGGGCTATGGCTACACCTTC
>-|TRBV3-1/TRBV3-2|TRBJ1-1|-
CASSQGQGRAFF
TGTGCCAGCAGCCAAGGGCAGGGGAGGGCTTTCTTT
>-|TRBV5-1|TRBJ1-5|few
CASSYDREPQHF
TGCGCCAGCAGCTATGACCGTGAGCCCCAGCATTTT
>-|TRBV7-3|TRBJ1-1|few
CASSSSAGGHTEAFF
TGTGCCAGCAGCTCCTCCGCCGGGGGTCACACTGAAGCTTTCTTT
>-|TRBV6-2/TRBV6-3|TRBJ2-1|once
CASSDTSRYEQFF
TGTGCCAGCAGCGACACTAGCAGGTATGAGCAGTTCTTC
>TRBD1|TRBV6-2/TRBV6-3|TRBJ1-1|once
CASSSPDRGHTEAFF
TGTGCCAGCAGTTCCCCAGACAGGGGGCACACTGAAGCTTTCTTT
>-|TRBV7-9|TRBJ1-6|-
CASSFVLGSSPLHF
TGTGCCAGCAGCTTTGTCCTGGGTTCATCACCCCTCCACTTT
>-|TRBV28|TRBJ1-1|-
CASSSRAGTYNTEAFF
TGTGCCAGCAGTAGCAGGGCGGGGACATACAACACTGAAGCTTTCTTT
>TRBD1|TRBV25-1|TRBJ1-1|-
CASSRQGTAEAFF
TGTGCCAGCAGCCGACAGGGGACCGCTGAAGCTTTCTTT
>-|TRBV28|TRBJ2-7|-
CASLDEYEQYF
TGTGCCAGCCTGGACGAATACGAGCAGTACTTC
>-|TRBV7-8|TRBJ2-7|-
CASSLEGALTYEQYF
TGTGCCAGCAGCTTAGAGGGAGCCCTAACCTACGAGCAGTACTTC
>TRBD2|TRBV3-1/TRBV3-2|TRBJ2-1|-
CASSQGSGGDREQFF
TGTGCCAGCAGCCAAGGTAGCGGGGGTGACCGTGAGCAGTTCTTC
>TRBD1|TRBV27|TRBJ1-6|-
CASTSGQVSYNSPLHF
TGTGCCAGCACCTCAGGACAGGTCTCCTATAATTCACCCCTCCACTTT
>TRBD1|TRBV19|TRBJ1-5|-
CASSMGGTGIQPQHF
TGTGCCAGTAGTATGGGCGGGACAGGGATCCAGCCCCAGCATTTT
>-|TRBV12-2|TRBJ2-7|-
CASRLAILAGGPAYEQYF
TGTGCAAGTCGCTTAGCGATTTTAGCGGGAGGTCCGGCCTACGAGCAGTACTTC
>-|TRBV6-5|TRBJ1-1|-
CASQTGSSTEAFF
TGTGCCAGCCAGACAGGATCGAGCACTGAAGCTTTCTTT
>TRBD1|TRBV7-2|TRBJ1-2|-
CASSSTQGNYGYTF
TGTGCCAGCAGCTCAACACAGGGGAACTATGGCTACACCTTC
>-|TRBV3-1/TRBV3-2|TRBJ1-5|few
CASSLYVDTSLYSNQPQHF
TGTGCCAGCAGCCTATACGTCGACACTTCCCTTTATAGCAATCAGCCCCAGCATTTT
>-|TRBV3-1/TRBV3-2|TRBJ2-4|-
CASSQTSGGDGNIQYF
TGTGCCAGCAGCCAGACTTCGGGCGGGGACGGAAACATTCAGTACTTC
>-|TRBV7-8|TRBJ1-5|-
CASSLREDGPQHF
TGTGCCAGCAGCTTAAGAGAGGACGGACCCCAGCATTTT
>TRBD1|TRBV5-1|TRBJ1-2|-
CASSLNGQVFYGYTF
TGCGCCAGCAGCTTGAACGGACAGGTTTTCTATGGCTACACCTTC
>TRBD1|TRBV27|TRBJ2-7|-
CASSLELPGQGFEQYF
TGTGCCAGCAGTTTGGAGCTTCCGGGACAGGGGTTCGAGCAGTACTTC
>TRBD1|TRBV4-2|TRBJ1-1|-
CASPRTTGQGEGTVADTEAFF
TGTGCCAGCCCCCGGACAACGGGACAGGGGGAAGGAACGGTAGCGGACACTGAAGCTTTCTTT
>-|TRBV12-3/TRBV12-4|TRBJ2-1|-
CASSLLLYNEQFF
TGTGCCAGCAGTTTGCTCCTCTACAATGAGCAGTTCTTC
>-|TRBV6-5|TRBJ1-2|-
CASTVSPNYGYTF
TGTGCCAGCACGGTTAGTCCGAACTATGGCTACACCTTC
>-|TRBV6-2/TRBV6-3|TRBJ1-1|-
CASSDPNQIQF
TGTGCCAGCAGCGACCCCAACCAGATACAGTTT
>-|TRBV5-4|TRBJ2-7|-
CASSPGGGSSYEQYF
TGTGCCAGCAGCCCCGGGGGCGGGTCCTCCTACGAGCAGTACTTC
>TRBD1|TRBV5-5|TRBJ1-5|-
CASSLEAGQGGQPQHF
TGTGCCAGCAGCTTGGAAGCAGGACAGGGGGGTCAGCCCCAGCATTTT
>-|TRBV9|TRBJ2-3|-
CASSQRWGESDTQYF
TGTGCCAGCAGCCAACGATGGGGGGAGTCTGATACGCAGTATTTT
>-|TRBV6-1|TRBJ1-1|-
CASSELMGAFF
TGTGCCAGCAGTGAGCTGATGGGGGCTTTCTTT
>-|TRBV12-3/TRBV12-4|TRBJ2-7|-
CASSWGGEQYF
TGTGCCAGCAGCTGGGGCGGGGAGCAGTACTTC
>TRBD1|TRBV19|TRBJ1-4|-
CASSLVQGAREKLFF
TGTGCCAGTAGCTTAGTTCAGGGGGCTCGGGAAAAACTGTTTTTT
>-|TRBV28|TRBJ1-5|-
CASTSAGSNQPQHF
TGTGCCAGCACCTCGGCGGGGTCTAATCAGCCCCAGCATTTT
>TRBD2|TRBV7-8|TRBJ2-1|-
CASSPGTTTYNEQFF
TGTGCCAGCAGCCCCGGGACTACGACCTACAATGAGCAGTTCTTC
>TRBD1|TRBV19|TRBJ1-5|few
CASRLTGTVFNQPQHF
TGTGCCAGTAGATTGACCGGGACAGTCTTCAATCAGCCCCAGCATTTT
>TRBD1|TRBV30|TRBJ2-7|-
CAWRMGQGPYEQYF
TGTGCCTGGAGAATGGGACAGGGACCCTACGAGCAGTACTTC
>-|TRBV30|TRBJ1-1|-
CASRQEVKEEAFF
TGTGCCAGTAGACAGGAGGTGAAGGAGGAAGCTTTCTTT
>-|TRBV6-5|TRBJ2-1|-
CASRVVGSYNEQFF
TGTGCCAGCAGAGTCGTTGGGTCCTACAATGAGCAGTTCTTC
>-|TRBV5-6|TRBJ1-1|-
CASSSWTELNTEAFF
TGTGCCAGCAGCTCTTGGACGGAGTTGAACACTGAAGCTTTCTTT
>TRBD1|TRBV7-3|TRBJ1-1|-
CASSLDRGNTEAFF
TGTGCCAGCAGCTTGGACAGGGGGAACACTGAAGCTTTCTTT
>-|TRBV7-8|TRBJ2-2|-
CASSLGYNTGELFF
TGTGCCAGCAGCTTAGGATACAACACCGGGGAGCTGTTTTTT
>-|TRBV30|TRBJ1-1|-
CAWIHESVEITEAFF
TGTGCCTGGATCCACGAGTCCGTTGAGATCACTGAAGCTTTCTTT
>-|TRBV11-3|TRBJ2-1|-
CASSPGPFRDNEQFF
TGTGCCAGCAGCCCAGGCCCCTTTCGAGACAATGAGCAGTTCTTC
>TRBD2|TRBV19|TRBJ2-6|-
CASKDSGRALSGANVLTF
TGTGCCAGTAAGGACAGCGGGAGGGCCCTCTCTGGGGCCAACGTCCTGACTTTC
>TRBD2|TRBV30|TRBJ2-5|-
CAWSVAGGQETQYF
TGTGCCTGGAGTGTAGCGGGGGGCCAAGAGACCCAGTACTTC
>-|TRBV29-1|TRBJ1-4|-
CSVTGGAGNEKLFF
TGCAGCGTAACTGGGGGGGCAGGGAATGAAAAACTGTTTTTT
>TRBD1|TRBV3-1/TRBV3-2|TRBJ1-2|-
CASSQGDRGLVYGYTF
TGTGCCAGCAGCCAAGGGGACAGGGGGCTGGTCTATGGCTACACCTTC
>TRBD2|TRBV18|TRBJ2-2|-
CASSPAGLAGGPGELFF
TGTGCCAGCTCACCCGCGGGACTAGCGGGAGGACCCGGGGAGCTGTTTTTT
>TRBD2|TRBV2|TRBJ2-7|-
CASSGAGGAYEQYF
TGTGCCAGCAGTGGGGCGGGGGGAGCCTACGAGCAGTACTTC
>-|TRBV7-2|TRBJ1-1|-
CASSLDSGNTEAFF
TGTGCCAGCAGCTTAGATTCGGGGAACACTGAAGCTTTCTTT
>-|TRBV4-3|TRBJ2-7|-
CASSQDTGLAYEQYF
TGCGCCAGCAGCCAAGATACGGGGCTGGCCTACGAGCAGTACTTC
>-|TRBV29-1|TRBJ1-2|-
CSVGLSSNYGYTF
TGCAGCGTAGGGCTATCTTCCAACTATGGCTACACCTTC
>-|TRBV3-1/TRBV3-2|TRBJ1-6|-
CASSPKRSYNSPLHF
TGTGCCAGCAGCCCCAAAAGGTCATATAATTCACCCCTCCACTTT